This TCR beta chain is from a study of OX40 agonist ivuxolimab in advanced cancers. On the study more broadly: Patients were dosed intravenously with ivuxolimab at 0.01 to 10 mg/kg every 2 weeks. The group had a mean age of 60 years, ranged from roughly 23 to 79, and was less than 85% male. Study-wide points: Antigens targeted by the expanded peripheral T cells were not determined.

This clone has a single count. No antigen is known for it. Method: immunoSEQ multiplex PCR; TCRdb's copy keeps in-frame clones and lacks some. The table has 65,000 to 85,000 clones, around 84% seen once. V dropped 3 bases and J dropped 3 bases, with 11 bases sitting between them. The CDR3 covers 14 residues. Per germline, CDR1 SEHNR and CDR2 FQNEAQ (reference sequence). The specimen comprised CD4+ or CD8+ T cells sorted from blood, sampled in a trial of the OX40 agonist ivuxolimab. The clonotype comes from an adult with an advanced solid tumor such as melanoma, head and neck, liver or kidney cancer. The gene calls are TRBV7-9 and TRBJ1-1; no clear D gene. CDR3 residues: CASSFGGKDTEAFF. The CDR3 DNA reads as TGTGCCAGCAGCTTTGGAGGGAAGGACACTGAAGCTTTCTTT.